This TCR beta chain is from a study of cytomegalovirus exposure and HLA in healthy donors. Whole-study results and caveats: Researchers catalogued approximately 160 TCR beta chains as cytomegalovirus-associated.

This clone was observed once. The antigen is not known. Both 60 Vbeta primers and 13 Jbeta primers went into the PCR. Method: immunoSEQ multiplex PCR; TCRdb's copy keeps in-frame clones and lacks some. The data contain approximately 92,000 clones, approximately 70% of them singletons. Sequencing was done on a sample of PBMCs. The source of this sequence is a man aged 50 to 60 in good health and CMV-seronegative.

In nucleotides, the CDR3 is TGTGCCAGCAGCTTAACAGGGCCAAGGTACGGCTACACCTTC. The encoded protein is CASSLTGPRYGYTF. The chain carries TRBV7-2 and TRBJ1-2; the D gene is possibly TRBD1 (6 bases). Trimming cost V 2 bases and J 8 bases, with 15 bases left between them. Per germline, CDR1 SGHTA and CDR2 FQGNSA. CDR3 length: 14 amino acids.